This TCR beta chain was profiled in a study of blood T cell repertoires in COVID-19. Repertoires were generated with immunoSEQ multiplex PCR, while TCRdb's copy carries only in-frame clones and drops some. The repertoire holds some 100,000 clones, with roughly nine tenths as singletons. CDR1 and CDR2 (germline): MNHNS, SASEGT. Trimming at V came to 2 bases and at J to 0 bases, leaving 1 base not matched to a gene. The CDR3 totals 15 residues. The source of this sequence is a man aged 50-59 years with acute or convalescent COVID-19. Sequencing was performed on peripheral blood. V usage is TRBV6-1 and J usage is TRBJ2-7; the match to TRBD2 covers 10 bases. As DNA, the CDR3 is TGTGCCAGCAGTGAACTAGCGGGAGTCTCCTACGAGCAGTACTTC. Amino acid sequence: CASSELAGVSYEQYF.